This T cell receptor (beta chain) comes out of a study of blood T cell repertoires in COVID-19. Study background: COVID-19 samples from acute and convalescent phases originated in the United States, Italy and Spain.

Germline V gene data show CDR1 as KGHSH and CDR2 as LQKENI. This CDR3 is 15 amino acids long. The ends were cut back, 2 bases at V and 3 bases at J, with 13 bases in the middle. Patients from Seattle were sampled longitudinally, starting during active infection. Sequencing used immunoSEQ multiplex PCR; TCRdb keeps in-frame clones, though not all of them. The sample holds some 220,000 clones, around 83% seen once. Sequenced: peripheral blood. The V call is TRBV18, the J call TRBJ1-1; a weak D match, TRBD1 (6 bases). This sequence originates from an older woman with COVID-19, enrolled during active disease. The CDR3 sequence is CASSPSGGAYTEAFF. DNA for the CDR3: TGTGCCAGCTCACCATCTGGGGGGGCCTACACTGAAGCTTTCTTT.